The TCR beta chain under discussion was sequenced for a study of T cell responses to AZD1222 COVID-19 vaccine. Study-level findings and limits: Possibly, clonal diversity was underestimated; donors were largely white British and included more females. Repertoires were sampled only after the peak T cell response. Nearly half of spike-specific TCRs reportedly go after variant regions that carry no mutations.

Note on this clone: Its antigen is still unknown.

The assay was immunoSEQ multiplex PCR, and TCRdb's table has in-frame clones only and misses some. The sample lists more than 95,000 clones; around nine tenths were seen once. The germline CDR1 and CDR2 sequences are LNHDA and SQIVND (reference sequence). The CDR3 spans 13 residues. Trimming took 9 bases from V and 6 from J; bases not matched to a gene: 10. The sequence was obtained from an adult who received the MenACWY meningococcal vaccine as a control. The source was peripheral blood, collected 28 days after the second dose of the MenACWY control vaccine. The chain joins TRBV19 to TRBJ2-5, with 7 positions matching TRBD1. CDR3 region: CASVKTGAKTQYF. CDR3 bases: TGTGCCAGCGTTAAAACAGGGGCAAAGACCCAGTACTTC.